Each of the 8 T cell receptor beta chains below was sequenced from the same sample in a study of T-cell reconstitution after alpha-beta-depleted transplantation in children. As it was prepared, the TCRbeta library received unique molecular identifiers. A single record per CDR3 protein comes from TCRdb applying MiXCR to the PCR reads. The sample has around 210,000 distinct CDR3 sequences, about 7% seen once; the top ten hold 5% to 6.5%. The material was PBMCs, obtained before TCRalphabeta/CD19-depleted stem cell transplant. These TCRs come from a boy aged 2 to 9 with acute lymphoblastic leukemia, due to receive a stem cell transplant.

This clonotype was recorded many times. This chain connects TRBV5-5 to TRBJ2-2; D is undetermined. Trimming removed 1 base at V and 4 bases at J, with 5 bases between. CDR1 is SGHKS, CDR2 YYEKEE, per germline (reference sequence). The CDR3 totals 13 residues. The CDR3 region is CASSLISTGELFF. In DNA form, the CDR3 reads TGTGCCAGCAGCTTGATTTCCACCGGGGAGCTGTTTTTT.

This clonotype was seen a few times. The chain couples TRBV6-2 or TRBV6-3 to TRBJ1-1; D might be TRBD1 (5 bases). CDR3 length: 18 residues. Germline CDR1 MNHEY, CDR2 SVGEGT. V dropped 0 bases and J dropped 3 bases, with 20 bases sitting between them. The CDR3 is CASSYSKSGPRTDTEAFF. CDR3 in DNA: TGTGCCAGCAGTTACTCAAAATCAGGGCCGAGGACGGACACTGAAGCTTTCTTT.

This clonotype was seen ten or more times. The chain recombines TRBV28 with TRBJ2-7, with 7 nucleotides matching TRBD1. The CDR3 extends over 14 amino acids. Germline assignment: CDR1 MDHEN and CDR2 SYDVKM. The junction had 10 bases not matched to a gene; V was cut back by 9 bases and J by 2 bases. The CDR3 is CASSQTGPTYEQYF. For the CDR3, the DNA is TGTGCCAGTAGTCAGACAGGGCCGACCTACGAGCAGTACTTC.

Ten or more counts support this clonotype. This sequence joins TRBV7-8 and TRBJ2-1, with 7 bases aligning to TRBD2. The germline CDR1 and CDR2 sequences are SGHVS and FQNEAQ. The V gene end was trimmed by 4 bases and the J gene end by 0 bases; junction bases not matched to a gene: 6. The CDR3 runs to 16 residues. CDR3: CASSSSGQSSYNEQFF. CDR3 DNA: TGTGCCAGCAGCTCTAGCGGACAAAGCTCCTACAATGAGCAGTTCTTC.

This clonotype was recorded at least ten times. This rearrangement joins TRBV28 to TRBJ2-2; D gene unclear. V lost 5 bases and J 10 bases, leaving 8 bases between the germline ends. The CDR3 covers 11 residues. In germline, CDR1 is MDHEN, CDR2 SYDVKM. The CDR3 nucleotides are TGTGCCAGCAGTACTAAGATGGAGCTGTTTTTT. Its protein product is CASSTKMELFF.

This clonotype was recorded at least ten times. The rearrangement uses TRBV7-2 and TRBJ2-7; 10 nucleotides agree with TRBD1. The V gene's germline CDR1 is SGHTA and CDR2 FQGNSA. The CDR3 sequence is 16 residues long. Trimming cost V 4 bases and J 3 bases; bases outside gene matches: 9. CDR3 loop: CASSSTPGQGRYEQYF. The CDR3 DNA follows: TGTGCCAGCAGCTCTACTCCGGGACAGGGGCGCTACGAGCAGTACTTC.

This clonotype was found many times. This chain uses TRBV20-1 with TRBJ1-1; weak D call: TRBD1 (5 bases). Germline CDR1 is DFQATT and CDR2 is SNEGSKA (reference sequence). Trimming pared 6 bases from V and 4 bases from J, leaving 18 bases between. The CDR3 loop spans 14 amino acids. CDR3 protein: CSANAGGVTTEAFF. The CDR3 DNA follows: TGCAGTGCAAACGCGGGGGGGGTAACCACTGAAGCTTTCTTT.

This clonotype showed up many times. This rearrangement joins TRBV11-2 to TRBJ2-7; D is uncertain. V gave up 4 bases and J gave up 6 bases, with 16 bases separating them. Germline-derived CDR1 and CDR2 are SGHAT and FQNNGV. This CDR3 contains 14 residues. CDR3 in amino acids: CASSSRTGSLEQYF. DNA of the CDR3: TGTGCCAGCAGCTCACGGACCGGTTCCCTCGAGCAGTACTTC.